The present TCR beta chain was sequenced within a study of blood T cells in healthy people across ages. Across the study: Per two T cells, about one barcoded beta molecule was captured through template switching.

Sample-barcoded 5' priming and a J-beta primer mix drove a second PCR of about 6 to 12 cycles. From the 5' RACE reads, TCRdb called clonotypes with MiXCR, one entry per CDR3 protein. The data show 650,000 to 1,000,000 distinct CDR3 sequences, with about 45% seen just once and approximately 18% held by the top ten. Remarks on this clonotype: Its antigen is as yet unknown.

Study observations and caveats: Researchers report that TCR beta diversity correlated strongly with naive T cell percentage. Compared with aged donors, long-lived donors showed fewer expanded clones, suggesting selection.

CDR3 length: 14 residues. Germline loops: CDR1 LGHNA, CDR2 YSLEER. J gave up 7 bases and V 4 bases, and 7 bases lay outside the gene matches. The sequence was obtained from a man aged 80 or over in good health. The rearrangement uses TRBV4-3 and TRBJ2-1; 7 nucleotides agree with TRBD1. Input material: blood. The CDR3 sequence is CASSRDYRGNEQFF. In DNA form, the CDR3 reads TGCGCCAGCAGCCGAGATTACAGGGGTAATGAGCAGTTCTTC.